A selection of T cell receptor beta chains follows, all from one sample in a study of CD8+ T cells in alopecia areata. Assay: immunoSEQ multiplex PCR; the TCRdb copy retains only in-frame clones and omits some. Here the sample spans some 130,000 clones, about 47% being singletons. The specimen comprised CD8+ T cells sorted from blood, sampled at week 0. The source of these receptors is a human donor with alopecia areata. Each CDR3 is given with its conserved first and last residue. The D gene is left open where the match is weak. The listing skips clone size in some rows; elsewhere it reads once, few, many or a size class.

d_call cdr3_length j_call v_call clone_size cdr3_nt cdr3_aa
- 12 TRBJ2-7 TRBV11-2 - TGTGCCAGCAGCTTAGTCCCGGTCCTGAACTACTTC CASSLVPVLNYF
- 17 TRBJ1-5 TRBV30 - TGTGCCTGGAGTGTACGTGGGTCGGGGAATAGCAATCAGCCCCAGCATTTT CAWSVRGSGNSNQPQHF
- 17 TRBJ1-6 TRBV11-2 few TGTGCCAGCAGCTTAGATAGAGAGGACGCCTATAATTCACCCCTCCACTTT CASSLDREDAYNSPLHF
TRBD1 14 TRBJ1-1 TRBV13 - TGTGCCAGCAGCTTTGGGACAGGGGGTTTCGAAGCTTTCTTT CASSFGTGGFEAFF
- 14 TRBJ2-7 TRBV7-9 once TGTGCCAGCAGCCAACTACAGGAATTGTACGAGCAGTACTTC CASSQLQELYEQYF
- 15 TRBJ1-2 TRBV27 - TGTGCCAGCAGTCCCCGAGGGGGGAGGAACTATGGCTACACCTTC CASSPRGGRNYGYTF
- 12 TRBJ2-7 TRBV10-3 few TGTGCCATCAGTGAGTCCGACTACGAGCAGTACTTC CAISESDYEQYF
TRBD2 18 TRBJ2-2 TRBV4-1 - TGCGCCAGCAGCCAAGCCGCTGGACTAGCGGGGGGGCCCGGGGAGCTGTTTTTT CASSQAAGLAGGPGELFF
- 14 TRBJ2-2 TRBV9 - TGTGCCAGCAGCGCACGGATGAACACCGGGGAGCTGTTTTTT CASSARMNTGELFF
- 14 TRBJ2-7 TRBV27 few TGTGCCAGCAGTTTATTACCCCTGGCCTACGAGCAGTACTTC CASSLLPLAYEQYF
TRBD1 13 TRBJ2-7 TRBV29-1 - TGCAGCGTGGCGGACAGGACCTACTACGAGCAGTACTTC CSVADRTYYEQYF
- 14 TRBJ1-1 TRBV19 - TGTGCCAGTAGTATATTGGACGCCGGCAAGGAAGCTTTCTTT CASSILDAGKEAFF
TRBD2 15 TRBJ2-3 TRBV29-1 once TGCAGCGCCACCCTAGCGGGGGACGCAACAGATACGCAGTATTTT CSATLAGDATDTQYF
- 12 TRBJ1-1 TRBV6-5 - TGTGCCAGCAGTTACTCGGGCAGGGAAGCTTTCTTT CASSYSGREAFF
TRBD2 13 TRBJ2-7 TRBV27 - TGTGCCAGCAGTGCGGGACTAGCCTACGAGCAGTACTTC CASSAGLAYEQYF
- 15 TRBJ2-2 TRBV30 medium-sized TGTGCCTGGAGTGTACGGGGGCAAGACACCGGGGAGCTGTTTTTT CAWSVRGQDTGELFF
- 14 TRBJ1-5 TRBV25-1 few TGTGCCAGCAGTGAGACGGGGGACAATCAGCCCCAGCATTTT CASSETGDNQPQHF
- 14 TRBJ2-4 TRBV5-1 few TGCGCCAGCAGTTACGGTTGGACCAAAAACATTCAGTACTTC CASSYGWTKNIQYF
- 11 TRBJ1-2 TRBV29-1 few TGCAGCTACGCAGATCCAGATGGCTACACCTTC CSYADPDGYTF
- 13 TRBJ1-2 TRBV7-8 - TGTGCCAGCAGCTTGGGGGCCGCGTATGGCTACACCTTC CASSLGAAYGYTF
- 13 TRBJ2-1 TRBV2 - TGTGCCAGCATGAAAGCATGGCGGACAGAGCAGTTCTTC CASMKAWRTEQFF
- 13 TRBJ2-7 TRBV29-1 - TGCAGCGTTGAAGATCTCAGGGACCTCGAGCAGTACTTC CSVEDLRDLEQYF
- 14 TRBJ2-5 TRBV6-5 - TGTGCCAGCAGTTATTCCCAGGGTCAAGAGACCCAGTACTTC CASSYSQGQETQYF
TRBD2 14 TRBJ2-5 TRBV30 few TGTGCCTGGAGTGAGCGGGGGGGCCGGGGGGCCCAGTACTTC CAWSERGGRGAQYF
- 15 TRBJ2-1 TRBV9 - TGTGCCAGCAGCCCCCCGGGGGCCCCCTACAATGAGCAGTTCTTC CASSPPGAPYNEQFF
TRBD1 14 TRBJ2-1 TRBV7-9 few TGTGCCAGCAGCTCCGGGACAGCAAACAATGAGCAGTTCTTC CASSSGTANNEQFF
TRBD1 15 TRBJ2-1 TRBV2 once TGTGCCAGCGGAGCCGGGACAGGGGCCTACAATGAGCAGTTCTTC CASGAGTGAYNEQFF
- 13 TRBJ2-1 TRBV9 - TGTGCCAGCAGCGTAGGAGGGCGGACAGAGCAGTTCTTC CASSVGGRTEQFF
- 12 TRBJ2-2 TRBV29-1 - TGCAGCGTTGTGGATTCCACCGGGGAGCTGTTTTTT CSVVDSTGELFF
TRBD1 13 TRBJ2-7 TRBV27 - TGTGCCAGCAGTTTGGACAGGGGATACGAGCAGTACTTC CASSLDRGYEQYF
TRBD1 15 TRBJ2-3 TRBV19 - TGTGCCAGTAGTAGCCGACAGGGCCTCCCAGATACGCAGTATTTT CASSSRQGLPDTQYF
- 12 TRBJ1-1 TRBV13 once TGTGCCAGCAGCCCAATCAACACTGAAGCTTTCTTT CASSPINTEAFF
- 14 TRBJ1-2 TRBV30 - TGTGCCTGGAGCCCCGTTGGGGGGAGACGCGGCTACACCTTC CAWSPVGGRRGYTF
TRBD2 15 TRBJ2-7 TRBV7-2 - TGTGCCAGCAGCTGGACACCCGGGACTAGCAACGAGCAGTACTTC CASSWTPGTSNEQYF
- 15 TRBJ1-1 TRBV4-1 once TGCGCCAGCAGCCAAGATCGTCCGGAAAAGGCTGAAGCTTTCTTT CASSQDRPEKAEAFF
- 13 TRBJ2-2 TRBV6-5 - TGTGCCAGCAGTCAACTAGGGGCCGGGGAGCTGTTTTTT CASSQLGAGELFF
- 14 TRBJ2-1 TRBV4-3 - TGCGCCAGCAGCCAAGATACAGGGCACAATGAGCAGTTCTTC CASSQDTGHNEQFF
- 15 TRBJ2-6 TRBV29-1 few TGCAGCGTTGGGGGCGAAAGCTCTGGGGCCAACGTCCTGACTTTC CSVGGESSGANVLTF
- 14 TRBJ1-5 TRBV6-6 few TGTGCCAGCATTCCGGAGCAGAGCAATCAGCCCCAGCATTTT CASIPEQSNQPQHF
TRBD2 16 TRBJ2-1 TRBV18 - TGTGCCAGCTCACCCCTGACTAGCGGGGACTACAATGAGCAGTTCTTC CASSPLTSGDYNEQFF
- 16 TRBJ1-2 TRBV18 - TGTGCCAGCTCACCACCAGGGGCCGCAGCTAACTATGGCTACACCTTC CASSPPGAAANYGYTF
- 16 TRBJ2-7 TRBV4-3 - TGCGCCAGCAGCCAAGTGGTCCAGGGAGAGGACTACGAGCAGTACTTC CASSQVVQGEDYEQYF
- 12 TRBJ1-1 TRBV10-3 few TGTGCCATCAGAGAGGTGAACACTGAAGCTTTCTTT CAIREVNTEAFF
TRBD1 15 TRBJ2-7 TRBV27 few TGTGCCAGCAGTTCCCAGGACAGGGAGGTCTACGAGCAGTACTTC CASSSQDREVYEQYF